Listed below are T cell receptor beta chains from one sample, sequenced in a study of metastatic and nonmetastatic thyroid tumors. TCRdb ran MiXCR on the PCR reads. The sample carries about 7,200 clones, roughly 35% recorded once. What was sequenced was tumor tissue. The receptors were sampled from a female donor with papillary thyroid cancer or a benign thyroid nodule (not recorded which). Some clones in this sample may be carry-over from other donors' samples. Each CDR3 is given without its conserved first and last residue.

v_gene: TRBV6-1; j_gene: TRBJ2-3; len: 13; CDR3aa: ASSVTGQVTDTQY
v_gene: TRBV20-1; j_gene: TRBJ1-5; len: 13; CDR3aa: SAVLNRGGGQPQH
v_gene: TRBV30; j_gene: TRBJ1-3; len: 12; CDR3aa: AWSVAGTGNTIY
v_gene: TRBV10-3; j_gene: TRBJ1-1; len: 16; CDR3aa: AIMPVTDRGSINTEAF
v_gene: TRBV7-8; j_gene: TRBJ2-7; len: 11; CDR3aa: ASSLGRTYEQY
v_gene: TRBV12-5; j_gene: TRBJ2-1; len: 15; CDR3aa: ASGLTAGQGALNEQF
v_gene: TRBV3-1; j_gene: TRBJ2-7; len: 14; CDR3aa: ASSRIHLAGGYEQY
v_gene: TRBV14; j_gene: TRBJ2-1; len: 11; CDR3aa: ASSLSSYNEQF
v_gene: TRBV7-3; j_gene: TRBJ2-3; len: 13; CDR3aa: ASSSGPNDPDTQY
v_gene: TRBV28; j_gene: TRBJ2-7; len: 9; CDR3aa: ASSHSYEQY
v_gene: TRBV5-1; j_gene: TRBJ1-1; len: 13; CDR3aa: ASSLATVMNTEAF
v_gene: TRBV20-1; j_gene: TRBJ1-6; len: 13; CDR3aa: SASRGAAGEIALH
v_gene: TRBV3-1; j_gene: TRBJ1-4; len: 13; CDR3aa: ASSPRGGGGEKLF
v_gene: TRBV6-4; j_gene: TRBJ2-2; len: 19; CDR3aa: ASRQGYRVTKVLQDTGELF
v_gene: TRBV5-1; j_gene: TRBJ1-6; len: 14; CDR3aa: ASGTGTGLGNSPLH
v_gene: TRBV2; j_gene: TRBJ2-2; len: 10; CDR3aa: ASSSEGWELF
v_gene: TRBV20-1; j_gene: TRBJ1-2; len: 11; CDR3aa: SAVRNRNYGYT
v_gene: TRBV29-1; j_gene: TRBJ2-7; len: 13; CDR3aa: SVYQGTTNSYEQY
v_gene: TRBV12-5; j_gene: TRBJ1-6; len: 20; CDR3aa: ASGLVSGTYTRLSSYNSPLH
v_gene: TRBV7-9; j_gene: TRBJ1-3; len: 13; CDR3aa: ASSLGREFGNTIY
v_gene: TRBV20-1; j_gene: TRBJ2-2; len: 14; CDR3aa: SAPPSSGGVTGELF
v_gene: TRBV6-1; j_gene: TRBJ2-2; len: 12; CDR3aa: ATHAALNTGELF
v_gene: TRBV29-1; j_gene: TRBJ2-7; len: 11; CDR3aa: SALDGISNEQY
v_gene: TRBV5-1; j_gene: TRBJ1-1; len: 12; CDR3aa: ASSPGTGGTEAF
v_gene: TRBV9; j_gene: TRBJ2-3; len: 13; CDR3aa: ASSQGRGGTDTQY
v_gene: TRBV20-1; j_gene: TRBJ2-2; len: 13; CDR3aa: SARDGYRDGGELF
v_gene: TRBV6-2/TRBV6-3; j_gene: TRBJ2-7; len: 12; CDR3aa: ASSRNRSSYEQY
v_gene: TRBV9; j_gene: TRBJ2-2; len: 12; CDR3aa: ASSVGFGTGELF
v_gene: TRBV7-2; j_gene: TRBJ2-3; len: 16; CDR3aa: ASSFRSGIGYGTDTQY
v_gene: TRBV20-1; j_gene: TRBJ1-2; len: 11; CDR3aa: SAQQGADYGYT
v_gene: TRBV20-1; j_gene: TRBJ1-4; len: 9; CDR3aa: SAADIEKLF
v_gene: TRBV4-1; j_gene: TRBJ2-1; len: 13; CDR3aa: ASSQGDFPYNEQF
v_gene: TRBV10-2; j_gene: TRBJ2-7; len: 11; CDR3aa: ASRLGARSEQY
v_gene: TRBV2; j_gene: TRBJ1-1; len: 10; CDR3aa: ASRRRDTEAF
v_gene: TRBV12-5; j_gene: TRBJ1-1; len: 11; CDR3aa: ASGLVGFGEAF
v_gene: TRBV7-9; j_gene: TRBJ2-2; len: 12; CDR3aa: ASSEWLNTGELF
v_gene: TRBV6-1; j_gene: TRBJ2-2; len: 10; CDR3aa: AIRHADGELF
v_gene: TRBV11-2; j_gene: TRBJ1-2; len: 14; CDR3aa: ASSRDRGRNNYGYT
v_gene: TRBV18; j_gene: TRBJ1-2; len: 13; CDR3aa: ASSPAPGTSYGYT
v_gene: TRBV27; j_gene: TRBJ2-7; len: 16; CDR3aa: ASSFYYSGREAFYEQY
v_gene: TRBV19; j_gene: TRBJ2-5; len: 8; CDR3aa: ASGQETQY
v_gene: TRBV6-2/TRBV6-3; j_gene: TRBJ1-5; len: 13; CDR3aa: ASSLLDRGNQPQH
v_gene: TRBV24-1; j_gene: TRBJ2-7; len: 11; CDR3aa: ATSDRAGLEQY
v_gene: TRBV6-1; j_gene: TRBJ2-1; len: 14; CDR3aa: ASSERREGPENEQF
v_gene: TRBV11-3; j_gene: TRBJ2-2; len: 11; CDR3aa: ASSSTRAGELF
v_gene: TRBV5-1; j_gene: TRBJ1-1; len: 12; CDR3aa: ASSFYIRDTEAF
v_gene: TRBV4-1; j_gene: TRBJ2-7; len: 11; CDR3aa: ASSQDGRYEQY
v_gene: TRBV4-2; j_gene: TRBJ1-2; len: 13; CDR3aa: ASSQEHRDNYGYT
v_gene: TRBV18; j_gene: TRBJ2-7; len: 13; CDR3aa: ASSPGAAPGYEQY